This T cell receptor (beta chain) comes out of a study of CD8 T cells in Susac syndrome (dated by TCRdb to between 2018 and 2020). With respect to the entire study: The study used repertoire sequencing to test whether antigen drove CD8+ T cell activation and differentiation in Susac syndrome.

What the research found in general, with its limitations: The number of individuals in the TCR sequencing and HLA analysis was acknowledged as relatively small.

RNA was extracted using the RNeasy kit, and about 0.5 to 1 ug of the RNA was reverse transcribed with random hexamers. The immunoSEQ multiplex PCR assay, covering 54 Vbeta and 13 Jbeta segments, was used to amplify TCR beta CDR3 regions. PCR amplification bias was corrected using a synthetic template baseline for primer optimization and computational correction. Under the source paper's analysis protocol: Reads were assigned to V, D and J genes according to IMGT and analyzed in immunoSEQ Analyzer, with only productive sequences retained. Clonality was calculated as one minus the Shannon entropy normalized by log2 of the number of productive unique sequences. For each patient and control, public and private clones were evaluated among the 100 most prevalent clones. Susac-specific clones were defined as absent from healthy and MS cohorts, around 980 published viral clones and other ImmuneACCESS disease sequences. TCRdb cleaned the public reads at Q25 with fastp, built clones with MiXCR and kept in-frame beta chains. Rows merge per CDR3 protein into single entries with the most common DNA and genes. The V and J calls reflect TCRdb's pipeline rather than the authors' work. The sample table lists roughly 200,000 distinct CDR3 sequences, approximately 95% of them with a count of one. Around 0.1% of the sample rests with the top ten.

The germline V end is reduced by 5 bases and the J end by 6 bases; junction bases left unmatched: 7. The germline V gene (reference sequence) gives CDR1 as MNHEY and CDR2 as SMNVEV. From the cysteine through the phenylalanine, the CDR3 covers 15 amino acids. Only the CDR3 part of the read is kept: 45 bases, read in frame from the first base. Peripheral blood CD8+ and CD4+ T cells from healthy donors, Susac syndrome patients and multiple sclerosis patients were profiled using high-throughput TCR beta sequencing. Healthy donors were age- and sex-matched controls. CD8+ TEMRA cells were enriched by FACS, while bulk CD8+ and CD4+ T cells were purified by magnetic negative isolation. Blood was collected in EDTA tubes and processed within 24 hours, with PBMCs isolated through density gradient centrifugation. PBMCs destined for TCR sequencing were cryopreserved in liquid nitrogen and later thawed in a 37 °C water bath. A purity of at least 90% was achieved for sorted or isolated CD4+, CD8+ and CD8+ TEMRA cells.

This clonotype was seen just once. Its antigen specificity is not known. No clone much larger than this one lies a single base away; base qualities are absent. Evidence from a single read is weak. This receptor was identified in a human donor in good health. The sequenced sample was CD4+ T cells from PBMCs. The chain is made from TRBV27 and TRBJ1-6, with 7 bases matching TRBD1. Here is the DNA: TGTGCCAGCAGTAGAGACAGGGTTCCTAATTCACCCCTCCACTTT. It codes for CASSRDRVPNSPLHF.